The clone carrying this T cell receptor (beta chain) was picked up one time. The antigen remains undetermined. The sample is drawn from a study of vaccination effects on CD4 cells after COVID-19. Sequencing followed a ViraFEST assay step that expanded antigen-specific CD4+ T cells with viral peptide pools. Culture proceeded for under twelve days, and CD4+ T cells were then isolated. This person's SARS-CoV-2 infection, confirmed by PCR, occurred between March and December 2020. The method was immunoSEQ multiplex PCR; TCRdb's version includes in-frame clones alone and lacks a portion of them. The sample consists of about 45,000 clones, roughly four fifths of them appearing once. Trimming removed 3 bases from V and 6 bases from J; junction bases left unmatched: 9. CDR3 size: 16 residues. Germline CDR1 SGHDN, CDR2 FVKESK.

This TCR was sampled from a human donor who had a prior SARS-CoV-2 infection. The sequenced sample was CD4+ T cells from PBMCs cultured with a peptide pool, obtained before COVID-19 vaccination. This chain joins TRBV14 and TRBJ2-3; 10 bases fit TRBD2. The CDR3 spells CASSHLAGDPGDTQYF. The CDR3, as DNA: TGTGCCAGCAGCCATCTAGCGGGAGACCCTGGTGATACGCAGTATTTT.